This T cell receptor beta chain is drawn from a study of identical twins. The CDR3 consists of 13 residues. The germline V gene has CDR1 SGDLS and CDR2 YYNGEE. Trimming took off 2 bases at V and 7 bases at J, with 10 bases between the two ends. TCRdb redid the calling of the 5' RACE reads with MiXCR, one entry per CDR3 protein. The sample lists approximately 230,000 distinct CDR3 sequences; 6.5% were seen once. The data also belong to a second study, concerning T cells expressing NK-cell markers.

This sequence originates from a woman under 30 in good health. The chain couples TRBV9 to TRBJ2-1; D is perhaps TRBD1 or TRBD2 (5 bases each). The sequenced material came from CD8+ T cells sorted from blood. The CDR3 here is CASSVGDLNEQFF. In nucleotides, the CDR3 is TGTGCCAGCAGCGTGGGGGATCTGAATGAGCAGTTCTTC.